The entry that follows covers one TCR beta chain sequence. Some clones are missing from TCRdb's copy, which holds only in-frame ones; the method was immunoSEQ multiplex PCR. The sample yields more than 150,000 clones, approximately 80% seen once. This specimen comes from a study of blood T cell repertoires in COVID-19. As for the study in general: Nucleic acid was either cDNA or gDNA, and it came from T cells, B-cell-depleted T cells, or PBMCs.

This TCR derives from a man between 60 and 70 years old who had been exposed to COVID-19. Input material: PBMCs or T cells enriched from blood (not recorded which).

The CDR3 DNA reads as TGTGCCAGCAAGAACAGGGGTAATTCACCCCTCCACTTT. It yields the protein CASKNRGNSPLHF. The rearrangement uses TRBV3-1 (or the pseudogene TRBV3-2) and TRBJ1-6; 7 nucleotides agree with TRBD1. The V and J ends lost 7 bases and 6 bases, in that order; junction bases with no gene match: 3. The germline V gene has CDR1 LGHDT and CDR2 YNNKEL (reference sequence). The CDR3 spans 13 residues.